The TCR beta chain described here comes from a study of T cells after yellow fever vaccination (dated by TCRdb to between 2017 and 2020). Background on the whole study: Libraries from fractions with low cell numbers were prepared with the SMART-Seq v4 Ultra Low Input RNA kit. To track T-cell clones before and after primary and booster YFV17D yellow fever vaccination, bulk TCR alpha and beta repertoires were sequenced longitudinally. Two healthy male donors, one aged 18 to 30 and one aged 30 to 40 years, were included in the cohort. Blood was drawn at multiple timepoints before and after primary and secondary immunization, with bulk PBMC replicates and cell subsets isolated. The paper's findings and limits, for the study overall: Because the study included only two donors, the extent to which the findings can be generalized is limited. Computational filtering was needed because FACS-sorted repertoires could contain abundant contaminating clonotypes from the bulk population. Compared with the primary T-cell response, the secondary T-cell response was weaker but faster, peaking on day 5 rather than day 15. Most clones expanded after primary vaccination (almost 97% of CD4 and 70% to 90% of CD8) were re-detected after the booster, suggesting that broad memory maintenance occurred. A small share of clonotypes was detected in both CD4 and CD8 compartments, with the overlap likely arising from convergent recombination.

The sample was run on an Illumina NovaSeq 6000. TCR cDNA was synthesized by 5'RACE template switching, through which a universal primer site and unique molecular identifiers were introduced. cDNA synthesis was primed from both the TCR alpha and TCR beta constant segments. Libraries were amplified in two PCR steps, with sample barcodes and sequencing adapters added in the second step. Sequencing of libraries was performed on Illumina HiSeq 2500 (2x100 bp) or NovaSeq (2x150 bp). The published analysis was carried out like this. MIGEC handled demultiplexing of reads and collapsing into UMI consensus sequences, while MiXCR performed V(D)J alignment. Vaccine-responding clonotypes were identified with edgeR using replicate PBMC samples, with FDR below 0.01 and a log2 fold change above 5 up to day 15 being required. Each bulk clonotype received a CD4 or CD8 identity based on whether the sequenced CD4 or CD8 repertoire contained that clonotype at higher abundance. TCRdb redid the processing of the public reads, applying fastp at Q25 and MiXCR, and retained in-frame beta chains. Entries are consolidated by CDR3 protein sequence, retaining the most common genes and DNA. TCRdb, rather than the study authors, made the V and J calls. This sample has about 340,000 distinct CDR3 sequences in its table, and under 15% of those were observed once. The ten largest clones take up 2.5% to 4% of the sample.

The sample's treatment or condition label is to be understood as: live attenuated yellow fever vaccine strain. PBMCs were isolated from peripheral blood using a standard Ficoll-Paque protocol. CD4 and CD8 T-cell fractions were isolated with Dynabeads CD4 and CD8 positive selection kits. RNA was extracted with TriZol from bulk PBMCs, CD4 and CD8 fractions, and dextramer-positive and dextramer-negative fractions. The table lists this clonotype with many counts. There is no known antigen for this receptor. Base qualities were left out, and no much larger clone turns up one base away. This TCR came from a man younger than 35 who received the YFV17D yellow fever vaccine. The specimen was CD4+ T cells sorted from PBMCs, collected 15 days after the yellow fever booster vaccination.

The DNA sequence follows: TGTGCCATCAGTGAGAGCCCTAGGAGCGAAAAACTGTTTTTT. It is translated as CAISESPRSEKLFF. The V and J genes are TRBV10-3 and TRBJ1-4; there is no confident call for the D gene. The junction shows trimming of 2 bases on V and 8 bases on J, plus 12 bases between the germline ends. The CDR3 spans 14 residues, from the cysteine through the phenylalanine. CDR3 DNA is the only sequence kept; it has 42 bases, read in frame from the first base. CDR1 and CDR2, looked up from the germline V gene, are ENHRY and SYGVKD.